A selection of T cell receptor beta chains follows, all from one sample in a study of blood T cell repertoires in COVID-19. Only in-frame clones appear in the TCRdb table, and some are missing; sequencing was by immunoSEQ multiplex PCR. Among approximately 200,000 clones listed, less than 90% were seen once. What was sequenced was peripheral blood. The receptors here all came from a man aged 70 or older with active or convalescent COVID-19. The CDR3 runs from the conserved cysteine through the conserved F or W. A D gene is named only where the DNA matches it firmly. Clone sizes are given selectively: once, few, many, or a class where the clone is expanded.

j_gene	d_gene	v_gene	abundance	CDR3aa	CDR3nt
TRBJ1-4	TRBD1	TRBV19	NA	CASSIAFGDRGRGNEKLFF	TGTGCCAGTAGTATAGCTTTCGGAGACAGGGGGCGCGGTAATGAAAAACTGTTTTTT
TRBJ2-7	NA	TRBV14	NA	CASSSFYEQYF	TGTGCCAGCAGCTCATTCTACGAGCAGTACTTC
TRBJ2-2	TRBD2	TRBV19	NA	CASTRIAGANTGELFF	TGTGCCAGTACCAGAATAGCGGGAGCGAACACCGGGGAGCTGTTTTTT
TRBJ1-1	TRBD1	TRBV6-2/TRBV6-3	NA	CASSTRQGTGAEAFF	TGTGCCAGCAGTACTAGACAGGGGACGGGGGCTGAAGCTTTCTTT
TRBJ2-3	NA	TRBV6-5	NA	CASKRAGLGDTQYF	TGTGCCAGCAAGAGGGCGGGCCTGGGAGATACGCAGTATTTT
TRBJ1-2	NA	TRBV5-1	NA	CASLLPVGRVSDGYTF	TGCGCCAGCTTACTCCCAGTCGGCCGGGTGAGCGATGGCTACACCTTC
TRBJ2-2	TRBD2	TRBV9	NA	CASSVSIAGGPGTGELFF	TGTGCCAGCAGCGTGTCGATAGCGGGGGGGCCGGGCACCGGGGAGCTGTTTTTT
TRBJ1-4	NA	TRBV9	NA	CASRSPSGAGGSVNEKLFF	TGTGCCAGCAGGAGCCCATCGGGGGCGGGGGGCTCCGTTAATGAAAAACTGTTTTTT
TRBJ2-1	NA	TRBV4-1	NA	CASSSRVGALQGEQFF	TGCGCCAGCAGCTCGAGGGTGGGGGCCTTACAGGGTGAGCAGTTCTTC
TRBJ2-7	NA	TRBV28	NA	CASSPYSYEQYF	TGTGCCAGCAGTCCTTACTCCTACGAGCAGTACTTC
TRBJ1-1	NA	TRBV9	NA	CASSVGLGRGGTEAFF	TGTGCCAGCAGCGTAGGATTGGGCAGGGGTGGGACTGAAGCTTTCTTT
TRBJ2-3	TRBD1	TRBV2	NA	CASRGQGSDTQYF	TGTGCCAGCAGAGGACAGGGGTCAGATACGCAGTATTTT
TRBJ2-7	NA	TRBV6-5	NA	CASSYPRDNQQYF	TGTGCCAGCAGTTACCCCCGGGACAACCAGCAGTACTTC
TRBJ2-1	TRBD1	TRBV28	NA	CASSNPGQGLSRQFF	TGTGCCAGCAGTAATCCGGGACAGGGCCTGTCCCGGCAGTTCTTC
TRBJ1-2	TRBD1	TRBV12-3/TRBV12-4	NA	CASRKQGAYGYTF	TGTGCCAGCAGGAAACAGGGGGCGTATGGCTACACCTTC
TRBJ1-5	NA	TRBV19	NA	CASTGTGRGRNQPQHF	TGTGCCAGTACCGGAACGGGGAGGGGCCGCAATCAGCCCCAGCATTTT
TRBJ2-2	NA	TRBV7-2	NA	CASSLVGYGGELFF	TGTGCCAGCAGCTTAGTCGGGTATGGCGGGGAGCTGTTTTTT
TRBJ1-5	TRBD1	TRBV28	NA	CASRKRGQGANQPQHF	TGTGCCAGCAGGAAAAGGGGACAGGGGGCAAATCAGCCCCAGCATTTT
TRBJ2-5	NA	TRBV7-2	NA	CASSPRARQETQYF	TGTGCCAGCAGCCCGAGGGCTAGGCAAGAGACCCAGTACTTC
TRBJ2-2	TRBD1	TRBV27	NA	CASMGQPHSGTGELFF	TGTGCCAGCATGGGACAGCCCCATAGTGGGACCGGGGAGCTGTTTTTT
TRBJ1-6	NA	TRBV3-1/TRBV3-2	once	CASSQGTRDSPLHF	TGTGCCAGCAGCCAAGGAACGAGGGATTCACCCCTCCACTTT
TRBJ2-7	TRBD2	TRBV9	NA	CASTYGEGAESYEQYF	TGTGCCAGTACTTATGGGGAGGGAGCCGAATCCTACGAGCAGTACTTC
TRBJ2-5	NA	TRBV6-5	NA	CATSQGETQYF	TGTGCCACGTCTCAGGGAGAGACCCAGTACTTC
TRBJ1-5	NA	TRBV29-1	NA	CSARTDNTNQPQHF	TGCAGCGCTCGGACAGACAATACCAATCAGCCCCAGCATTTT
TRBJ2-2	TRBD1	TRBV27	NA	CASSPGQALNTGELFF	TGTGCCAGCAGTCCGGGACAGGCTTTAAACACCGGGGAGCTGTTTTTT
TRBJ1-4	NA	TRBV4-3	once	CASSQDLMGAGEKLFF	TGCGCCAGCAGCCAAGATCTAATGGGGGCTGGCGAAAAACTGTTTTTT
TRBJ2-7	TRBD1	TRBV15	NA	CATSFPSTGSYEQYF	TGTGCCACCAGCTTTCCCTCGACAGGGAGCTACGAGCAGTACTTC
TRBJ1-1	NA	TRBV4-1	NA	CASSQFGGARTEAFF	TGCGCCAGCAGCCAATTTGGGGGGGCGCGGACTGAAGCTTTCTTT
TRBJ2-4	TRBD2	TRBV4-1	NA	CASSQDEGRADKNIQYF	TGCGCCAGCAGCCAAGATGAAGGGAGGGCAGACAAAAACATTCAGTACTTC
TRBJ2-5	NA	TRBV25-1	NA	CASSEGAEETQYF	TGTGCCAGCAGTGAAGGGGCGGAGGAGACCCAGTACTTC
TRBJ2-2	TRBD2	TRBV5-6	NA	CASSSPGLPNTGELFF	TGTGCCAGCAGCTCCCCGGGACTACCGAACACCGGGGAGCTGTTTTTT